The 20 T cell receptor beta chains below come from one sample, sequenced in a study of Tregs in tolerant kidney transplant recipients. Here immunoSEQ multiplex PCR was the method, and the copy in TCRdb shows in-frame clones only, minus some. The sample yields 55,000 to 70,000 clones, around 85% seen once. The source was Tregs from blood, collected before the transplant. These receptors originate from a human donor who received a combined kidney and bone marrow transplant.

The genes are TRBV11-2 and TRBJ2-1; possibly TRBD1 or TRBD2 for D (5 bases each). The CDR3 is made up of 17 amino acids. Germline V gives CDR1 SGHAT, CDR2 FQNNGV. Trimming took off 0 bases at V and 6 bases at J, with 18 bases between the two ends. DNA for the CDR3: TGTGCCAGCAGCTTAGATCGACTAAGGCCGGGGCCCAATGAGCAGTTCTTC. It codes for CASSLDRLRPGPNEQFF.

This clone was found once. This chain uses TRBV28 with TRBJ2-5; D is uncertain. CDR1 MDHEN and CDR2 SYDVKM come from the germline V gene. V was pared by 6 bases and J by 7 bases, with 6 bases between. CDR3 length: 10 amino acids. Written as DNA, the CDR3 is TGTGCCAGCAGCTCCCCGACCCAGTACTTC. It yields the protein CASSSPTQYF.

The CDR3 loop reads CASSDRGAPAYNEQFF. CDR3 in DNA: TGTGCCAGCAGTGACAGGGGGGCCCCGGCGTACAATGAGCAGTTCTTC. The rearrangement links TRBV27 to TRBJ2-1; 9 bases fit TRBD1. CDR1 is MNHEY and CDR2 is SMNVEV in the germline V gene (reference sequence). Germline trimming cut 5 bases from V and 4 bases from J; bases unmatched to any gene: 9. The CDR3 consists of 16 residues.

The chain carries TRBV7-9 and TRBJ2-1, with D perhaps TRBD1 or TRBD2 (5 bases each). From germline, CDR1 is SEHNR and CDR2 FQNEAQ (reference sequence). V was pared by 0 bases and J by 12 bases, with 15 bases between. The CDR3 loop spans 14 amino acids. CDR3 nucleotides: TGTGCCAGCAGCTTAGCAAGGGACGGTCCAGGGCAGTTCTTC. The encoded protein is CASSLARDGPGQFF.

The rearrangement joins TRBV5-5 to TRBJ1-3; D call uncertain. This CDR3 region has 12 residues. V was clipped by 4 bases and J by 4 bases, with 6 bases between them. The germline V gene encodes CDR1 SGHKS and CDR2 YYEKEE (reference sequence). In nucleotides, the CDR3 is TGTGCCAGCAGCCGGGAAGGAAACACCATATATTTT. Its translation is CASSREGNTIYF.

This sequence joins TRBV11-2 and TRBJ1-5, with D unresolved. This CDR3 region has 13 residues. V lost 3 bases to trimming and J lost 2 bases, with 5 bases between them. Germline loops: CDR1 SGHAT, CDR2 FQNNGV. CDR3 loop: CASSLAGNQPQHF. CDR3 coding DNA: TGTGCCAGCAGCTTGGCAGGCAATCAGCCCCAGCATTTT.

This chain joins TRBV18 and TRBJ2-7, with 7 bases identical to TRBD2. This CDR3 is 14 amino acids long. From germline, CDR1 is KGHSH and CDR2 LQKENI. The V and J ends lost 3 bases and 5 bases, in that order; junction bases with no gene match: 7. The CDR3 here is CASSPRRGGDEQYF. In nucleotides, the CDR3 is TGTGCCAGCTCACCTCGGAGGGGAGGGGACGAGCAGTACTTC.

The CDR3 bases are TGTGCCAGCAGCCCGCGAACCACTGAAGCTTTCTTT. Translating gives CASSPRTTEAFF. This chain links TRBV5-6 with TRBJ1-1, with D unresolved. The CDR3 runs to 12 residues. Trimming shortened V by 4 bases and J by 4 bases, and 8 bases separated the two germline ends. Germline V gene sequence: CDR1 SGHDT, CDR2 YYEEEE.

The gene calls are TRBV6-1 and TRBJ2-7, with D perhaps matching TRBD2 (6 bases). CDR3 length equals 11 residues. V lost 4 bases to trimming and J lost 6 bases, with 7 bases between them. CDR1 MNHNS and CDR2 SASEGT come from the germline V gene. The CDR3 reads CASSAGVEQYF. The CDR3 bases are TGTGCCAGCAGTGCGGGGGTCGAGCAGTACTTC.

J is TRBJ2-5 and V is TRBV11-3, with 11 bases lining up with TRBD2. CDR3 length equals 16 residues. The germline V gene encodes CDR1 SGHNT and CDR2 YENEEA. V trimming: 5 bases; J trimming: 4 bases; junction bases outside the gene matches: 9. In DNA, the CDR3 is TGTGCCAGCAGCCCAATAGCGGGAGGGCCGTTAGAGACCCAGTACTTC. As protein: CASSPIAGGPLETQYF.

In its sample, this clone was seen once. The chain has TRBV2 and TRBJ1-5; D perhaps matches TRBD1 (5 bases). V was clipped by 3 bases and J by 4 bases, with 13 bases between them. The CDR3 extends over 15 amino acids. CDR1 SNHLY and CDR2 FYNNEI come from the germline V gene. Here the CDR3 DNA reads TGTGCCAGCAGTGAGGGCAGGGTCGGAAATCAGCCCCAGCATTTT. As protein: CASSEGRVGNQPQHF.

The J gene is TRBJ2-3, the V gene TRBV11-3, with 9 bases identical to TRBD2. This CDR3 contains 17 residues. Germline-derived CDR1 and CDR2 are SGHNT and YENEEA. V trimming: 3 bases; J trimming: 5 bases; junction bases outside the gene matches: 12. Here the CDR3 reads CASSFRLAAGGRDTQYF. CDR3 nucleotides: TGTGCCAGCAGCTTCAGACTAGCGGCCGGGGGACGAGATACGCAGTATTTT.

The J gene is TRBJ2-7, the V gene TRBV5-4, with 10 bases fitting TRBD2. The germline V gene encodes CDR1 SGHNT and CDR2 YYREEE (reference sequence). The V and J ends lost 4 bases and 2 bases, in that order; junction bases with no gene match: 6. The CDR3 covers 15 residues. In DNA form, the CDR3 reads TGTGCCAGCAGCGTCGGACTAGCGGCCCCCTACGAGCAGTACTTC. This encodes CASSVGLAAPYEQYF.

The chain links TRBV5-1 to TRBJ2-2, with a tentative D call TRBD1 (5 bases). Germline lookup yields CDR1 SGHRS and CDR2 YFSETQ. The CDR3 length is 16 residues. V was cut by 1 base and J by 0 bases, with 10 bases left in between. Written as DNA, the CDR3 is TGCGCCAGCAGCTTGTTAGGGGCCCCGAACACCGGGGAGCTGTTTTTT. Translating gives CASSLLGAPNTGELFF.

This clone has a handful of counts. V is TRBV7-9 and J is TRBJ1-2; D is undetermined. The CDR3 totals 14 residues. V lost 7 bases to trimming and J lost 0 bases, with 12 bases between them. Germline assignment: CDR1 SEHNR and CDR2 FQNEAQ (reference sequence). The CDR3 DNA reads TGTGCCAGCAACCAGGACGGAGCTAACTATGGCTACACCTTC. This codes for CASNQDGANYGYTF.

The rearrangement uses TRBV11-3 and TRBJ2-7, with a weak D call TRBD2 (6 bases). The germline V gene has CDR1 SGHNT and CDR2 YENEEA. The V gene lost 5 bases and the J gene lost 3 bases, with 20 bases spanning the gap. The CDR3 loop spans 16 amino acids. In DNA form, the CDR3 reads TGTGCCAGCAGCCCCGCCCTGCGGCTAGCGCGCTACGAGCAGTACTTC. Translating gives CASSPALRLARYEQYF.

This chain joins TRBV5-4 and TRBJ1-2; TRBD1 might be the D (5 bases). The CDR3 consists of 12 residues. Germline CDR1 and CDR2: SGHNT and YYREEE (reference sequence). Trimming pared 2 bases from V and 6 bases from J, leaving 8 bases between. The CDR3 nucleotides read TGTGCCAGCAGCTTCGGGGGTAATGGCTACACCTTC. This encodes CASSFGGNGYTF.

The V call is TRBV6-1, the J call TRBJ2-1; 9 positions match TRBD1. The V gene end was trimmed by 0 bases and the J gene end by 1 base; junction bases not matched to a gene: 4. The CDR3 spans 17 residues. Germline V gives CDR1 MNHNS, CDR2 SASEGT. The CDR3 sequence: CASSEAHGTGSYNEQFF. CDR3 DNA sequence: TGTGCCAGCAGTGAAGCGCACGGGACAGGGTCCTACAATGAGCAGTTCTTC.

The CDR3 loop reads CASRKSGAAGELFF. For the CDR3, the DNA is TGTGCCAGCAGGAAGAGTGGGGCTGCCGGGGAGCTGTTTTTT. The chain has TRBV6-1 and TRBJ2-2; a weak D match, TRBD1 (5 bases). Trimming removed 6 bases at V and 6 bases at J, with 14 bases between. CDR1 and CDR2 (germline): MNHNS, SASEGT. The CDR3 contains 14 residues.

The chain uses TRBV18 and TRBJ2-6; D not certain. The CDR3 length is 19 residues. The V and J ends lost 6 bases and 0 bases respectively, with 21 bases between them. The V gene's germline CDR1 is KGHSH and CDR2 LQKENI. CDR3 residues: CASSLNTAYLPSGANVLTF. The DNA for the CDR3 is TGTGCCAGCTCCCTGAATACCGCGTACCTTCCCTCTGGGGCCAACGTCCTGACTTTC.